The rows below give T cell receptor beta chains drawn from one sample of a study of T-cell reconstitution after alpha-beta-depleted transplantation in children. TCRdb re-derived calls from the PCR reads in MiXCR, one entry per CDR3 protein. In the table there are roughly 200,000 distinct CDR3 sequences, approximately 6.8% of which are singletons. This material consisted of PBMCs from the stem cell graft donor, taken from the stem cell graft. The receptors were sampled from a human donor who donated a stem cell graft to a child with Wiskott-Aldrich syndrome. CDR3s include the opening cysteine and the closing phenylalanine or tryptophan. A D gene is named only where the DNA matches it firmly. Expanded clones get a size class; other rows say once, few or many, or leave the size out.

cdr3_nt	cdr3_aa	j_call	v_call	d_call	clone_size
TGCAGTGCTAGAGAGTACAATGAGCAGTTCTTC	CSAREYNEQFF	TRBJ2-1	TRBV20-1	-	many
TGTGCCAGCAGCCCCTCCGGGCTAAGCACCGGGGAGCTGTTTTTT	CASSPSGLSTGELFF	TRBJ2-2	TRBV3-1	-	many
TGTGCCAGCAGTTACGGATGGGCTAATGAAAAACTGTTTTTT	CASSYGWANEKLFF	TRBJ1-4	TRBV6-5	-	many
TGCAGTGCTAGGGACAGGACCTACGAGCAGTACTTC	CSARDRTYEQYF	TRBJ2-7	TRBV20-1	TRBD1	many
TGTGCCAGCAGTACACCCCCGGGAGCCGGCTCCTACAATGAGCAGTTCTTC	CASSTPPGAGSYNEQFF	TRBJ2-1	TRBV12-3/TRBV12-4	-	many
TGCGCCAGCAGCTTAGCGACTAGCGGGACCAATGAGCAGTTCTTC	CASSLATSGTNEQFF	TRBJ2-1	TRBV5-1	TRBD2	many
TGCGCCAGCAGCTTTAAGCCCCAAGATACGCAGTATTTT	CASSFKPQDTQYF	TRBJ2-3	TRBV5-1	-	many
TGCGCCAGCAGCTCCCGCCTGAACACTGAAGCTTTCTTT	CASSSRLNTEAFF	TRBJ1-1	TRBV5-1	-	few
TGTGCCAGCAGTTGGGGATACACAGATACGCAGTATTTT	CASSWGYTDTQYF	TRBJ2-3	TRBV28	-	-
TGTGCCAGCAGTCTTACGCCACAGGGTAATGAGCAGTTCTTC	CASSLTPQGNEQFF	TRBJ2-1	TRBV7-2	-	few
TGCGCCAGCAGCCAAGACAGCGTCAGCTCTGGAAACACCATATATTTT	CASSQDSVSSGNTIYF	TRBJ1-3	TRBV4-3	-	many
TGTGCCAGCAGCACCGATAGCGGGGGCGAGGAGTATGAGCAGTTCTTC	CASSTDSGGEEYEQFF	TRBJ2-1	TRBV3-1	TRBD2	many
TGTGCCACCGGGGGACTAGTGAATGAGCAGTTCTTC	CATGGLVNEQFF	TRBJ2-1	TRBV24-1	TRBD2	many
TGTGCCAGCAGCTTGTCGTTAGCGTGGACAGATACGCAGTATTTT	CASSLSLAWTDTQYF	TRBJ2-3	TRBV5-5	-	many
TGCAGCAGCACGTTCTCCCAAGAGACCCAGTACTTC	CSSTFSQETQYF	TRBJ2-5	TRBV29-1	-	many
TGCAGTGCTAGAGATTTGAACAGGGGGCGCTATGGCTACACCTTC	CSARDLNRGRYGYTF	TRBJ1-2	TRBV20-1	TRBD1	many
TGTGCCACCAGCAGAAGAGACGGCGGGGTTAGCGAGACCCAGTACTTC	CATSRRDGGVSETQYF	TRBJ2-5	TRBV15	-	many
TGTGCCAGCAGCTTAGAAGGCGGCCCCAATCAGCCCCAGCATTTT	CASSLEGGPNQPQHF	TRBJ1-5	TRBV7-2	-	many
TGCGCCAGCAGCTTGGACGGCAGCACTGAAGCTTTCTTT	CASSLDGSTEAFF	TRBJ1-1	TRBV5-1	-	many
TGTGCCAGTTGTCCGGGACCTCGCTACGAGCAGTACTTC	CASCPGPRYEQYF	TRBJ2-7	TRBV7-2	-	many
TGTGCCAGCAGGGGGGGACGTTTAACCCATGAGCAGTTCTTC	CASRGGRLTHEQFF	TRBJ2-1	TRBV6-5	-	many
TGCAGCCCTAGGGGGGGGGCCTACAGCACAGATACGCAGTATTTT	CSPRGGAYSTDTQYF	TRBJ2-3	TRBV20-1	-	few
TGTGCCTGGTCGGCGGGACAGGGGGCTAGCGGCTACACCTTC	CAWSAGQGASGYTF	TRBJ1-2	TRBV30	TRBD1	few
TGTGCCAGCAGTTCCAGGGGCTTGTATCACACTGAAGCTTTCTTT	CASSSRGLYHTEAFF	TRBJ1-1	TRBV27	-	few
TGTGCCAGCAGTTCGACAGGGACGGGGGAGCAGTACTTC	CASSSTGTGEQYF	TRBJ2-7	TRBV7-9	TRBD1	many
TGTGCCATCAGTGCACAGGGGGCTGGCACCGGGGAGCTGTTTTTT	CAISAQGAGTGELFF	TRBJ2-2	TRBV10-3	TRBD1	many
TGTGCCACCAGGACCCAGGGTAACCACAATGAGCAGTTCTTC	CATRTQGNHNEQFF	TRBJ2-1	TRBV24-1	-	few
TGTGCCAGCAGCCCGCTTGCGAGGAGGGAGACCCAGTACTTC	CASSPLARRETQYF	TRBJ2-5	TRBV7-2	-	-
TGTGCCAGCAGTTACATTTACAGGGGCCCGAACACTGAAGCTTTCTTT	CASSYIYRGPNTEAFF	TRBJ1-1	TRBV6-5	TRBD1	many
TGCGCCAGCAGCATACAGGGGACCGGGGAGCTGTTTTTT	CASSIQGTGELFF	TRBJ2-2	TRBV5-1	TRBD1	-
TGCAGTGCTAGAGCGATACCCGGGGGGCATAACACAGATACGCAGTATTTT	CSARAIPGGHNTDTQYF	TRBJ2-3	TRBV20-1	-	many
TGTGCCAGCATCGGGACTAGCGGGATTAATGAGCAGTTCTTC	CASIGTSGINEQFF	TRBJ2-1	TRBV6-2/TRBV6-3	TRBD2	many
TGTGCCACCAGTGATTTTGGGAACACTGAAGCTTTCTTT	CATSDFGNTEAFF	TRBJ1-1	TRBV24-1	-	few
TGTGCCACCAGTGATTCGGGACAGGGACACCAAGAGACCCAGTACTTC	CATSDSGQGHQETQYF	TRBJ2-5	TRBV24-1	TRBD1	many
TGCAGTGCCCACCCTATGAACACCGGGGAGCTGTTTTTT	CSAHPMNTGELFF	TRBJ2-2	TRBV20-1	-	many
TGCGCCAGCAGCTTGGTAGGGGGCAGCGAGCAGTACTTC	CASSLVGGSEQYF	TRBJ2-7	TRBV5-1	TRBD1	many
TGCGCCAGCAGTTATCTCCGACACCAGAATGATAACTATGGCTACACCTTC	CASSYLRHQNDNYGYTF	TRBJ1-2	TRBV5-1	-	few
TGTGCCAGCAGTTTCAGGGCTAGCGGGGCCTACGAGCAGTACTTC	CASSFRASGAYEQYF	TRBJ2-7	TRBV12-3/TRBV12-4	TRBD2	many
TGTGCCAGCAGTGGGGACAGGGTTTCTGGTCAGCCCCAGCATTTT	CASSGDRVSGQPQHF	TRBJ1-5	TRBV2	TRBD1	many
TGTGCCAGCAGCCCTCCAGGGATTCCCGGGGAGCTGTTTTTT	CASSPPGIPGELFF	TRBJ2-2	TRBV27	-	many
TGCAGTGCTAGAGACCTACAGTCGTGGGCCGGACACACAGATACGCAGTATTTT	CSARDLQSWAGHTDTQYF	TRBJ2-3	TRBV20-1	-	many
TGTGCCAGCAGCGACCGGGACAGAGCTAACTATGGCTACACCTTC	CASSDRDRANYGYTF	TRBJ1-2	TRBV5-5	TRBD1	many
TGCGCCAGCAGCTTGTCGACAGTACAAGAGACCCAGTACTTC	CASSLSTVQETQYF	TRBJ2-5	TRBV5-1	-	few
TGCAGCGTTTACGGGGGATCTGGGGCCAACGTCCTGACTTTC	CSVYGGSGANVLTF	TRBJ2-6	TRBV29-1	-	many
TGCGCCAGCAGCGGGGACAGTTACTCCTACGAGCAGTACTTC	CASSGDSYSYEQYF	TRBJ2-7	TRBV10-2	TRBD1	many
TGCAGTGCAGGGGGAGGGGAGACCCAGTACTTC	CSAGGGETQYF	TRBJ2-5	TRBV20-1	-	many
TGTGCCAGCTGTTTCGGGACTAGCGAAGAGACCCAGTACTTC	CASCFGTSEETQYF	TRBJ2-5	TRBV12-3/TRBV12-4	TRBD2	few
TGCAGCGTTGATATGGGGAGTACCACTGAAGCTTTCTTT	CSVDMGSTTEAFF	TRBJ1-1	TRBV29-1	-	few
TGTGCCACCAGCAGAGAGGGGCTGTACGAGCAGTACTTC	CATSREGLYEQYF	TRBJ2-7	TRBV15	-	many
TGCGCCAGCAGGAATGGGCCGAGTGAGTCAGATACGCAGTATTTT	CASRNGPSESDTQYF	TRBJ2-3	TRBV5-1	-	-
TGTGCCAGCAGTTTTGGGACAGGGATTAGCGAGCAGTACTTC	CASSFGTGISEQYF	TRBJ2-7	TRBV28	TRBD1	many
TGTGCCAGCAGCTTAGAATTAAGCGGGGCCAGCTCCTACGAGCAGTACTTC	CASSLELSGASSYEQYF	TRBJ2-7	TRBV11-2	TRBD2	few
TGTGCCACCAGCAGAGTACTAGCGGGGGGTAGCAATGAGCAGTTCTTC	CATSRVLAGGSNEQFF	TRBJ2-1	TRBV15	TRBD2	many
TGTGCCAGCAGCTTGAGGGGTAAAGGTCAGCCCCAGCATTTT	CASSLRGKGQPQHF	TRBJ1-5	TRBV5-6	-	-
TGTGCCAGCAGCAAAACGGGGCTGGCCTCTGGCGGCTACACCTTC	CASSKTGLASGGYTF	TRBJ1-2	TRBV7-9	-	-